These T cell receptor beta chains were read from a single sample in a study of T cell clonotyping in hematopoietic cell transplantation. Sequencing used immunoSEQ multiplex PCR; TCRdb keeps in-frame clones, though not all of them. The data show tens of thousands of clones, over 75% seen once. The sample in question was peripheral blood mononuclear cells, obtained before stem cell transplant. All receptors derive from a man aged 55 to 70 with biphenotypic leukemia. Some clones in this sample may be carry-over from other donors' samples. Both conserved end residues are part of each CDR3. Each record gives: J gene, V gene, D gene, clone size, CDR3 DNA, CDR3 protein. The D gene is left open where the match is weak. Rows may omit the clone size; those that give it use once, few, many or a size class.

TRBJ2-7 TRBV28 - - TGTGCCAGCAGTTTGGGAGGAGGAAACTACGAGCAGTACTTC CASSLGGGNYEQYF
TRBJ1-2 TRBV6-5 - - TGTGCCAGCAGTTACCTTCAGGGAAACTATGGCTACACCTTC CASSYLQGNYGYTF
TRBJ1-2 TRBV6-1 - - TGTGCCAGCAGGGAGACAGAGGGAGGTGGCTACACCTTC CASRETEGGGYTF
TRBJ1-1 TRBV29-1 - - TGCAGCGTTGGAGGGGAAGCGAACACTGAAGCTTTCTTT CSVGGEANTEAFF
TRBJ2-7 TRBV6-5 - - TGTGCCAGCAGGAGAAGCGAGCAGTACTTC CASRRSEQYF
TRBJ2-7 TRBV19 - - TGTGCCAGTAGTCAAACCCCTGACGAGCAGTACTTC CASSQTPDEQYF
TRBJ2-1 TRBV10-3 - - TGTGCCATCAGGGAAGGAGCATCTATCGGTGAGCAGTTCTTC CAIREGASIGEQFF
TRBJ2-2 TRBV29-1 - - TGCAGCGTTGCAGGGAAAGAGGCCACCGGGGAGCTGTTTTTT CSVAGKEATGELFF
TRBJ2-3 TRBV4-2 - - TGTGCCAGCAGCCAAGATTGGGAGCGCGGGGGCGATACGCAGTATTTT CASSQDWERGGDTQYF
TRBJ2-2 TRBV18 - - TGTGCCAGCTCACCCGGACCGGGCTTGGCGAACACCGGGGAGCTGTTTTTT CASSPGPGLANTGELFF
TRBJ2-3 TRBV18 - few TGTGCCAGCCAGGGAGATAAGCTAGCCCTAGGGGCGGATACGCAGTATTTT CASQGDKLALGADTQYF
TRBJ2-7 TRBV28 - once TGTGCCTGCGGGTACAGGCAAAACCCGTACTTC CACGYRQNPYF